This TCR beta chain emerged from a study of blood T cell repertoires in COVID-19. Categorization into cohorts depended on clinical history that participants reported. Two negative PCRs, clearance, or symptom resolution characterized the recovered Cohort 3 donors. Original data processing: The authors estimated nucleated cell counts from reference gene primer amplification. Assay: immunoSEQ multiplex PCR; the TCRdb copy retains only in-frame clones and omits some. Clonal size and the V and J genes are those of that table, whereas D and trimming came from the DNA. The sample yields roughly 520,000 clones, around nine tenths seen once. The V gene lost 5 bases and the J gene lost 5 bases, with 15 bases spanning the gap. The CDR3 sequence is 14 residues long. In germline, CDR1 is LNHDA, CDR2 SQIVND (reference sequence).

Sequencing input: PBMCs or T cells enriched from blood (not recorded which). The chain recombines TRBV19 with TRBJ1-1; D remains ambiguous. This TCR derives from a woman aged 40-49 years who had recovered from COVID-19. CDR3 bases: TGTGCCAGTAGTTTGGTTGAGGATAGTACTGAAGCTTTCTTT. It is translated as CASSLVEDSTEAFF.